The clone carrying this TCR beta chain has a count of ten or more. Antigen unknown. Germline V gene data show CDR1 as LNHDA and CDR2 as SQIVND (reference sequence). The CDR3 consists of 15 residues. V dropped 9 bases and J dropped 1 base, with 16 bases sitting between them. Via MiXCR, TCRdb re-called the reads, giving one row per CDR3 protein. Of 250,000 or so distinct CDR3 sequences in the sample, approximately 13% are singletons; the top ten hold around 1.6%. These data are taken from a study of T cell repertoires in cytomegalovirus infection. Study background: Evidence of both CMV infection and a matching HLA type came from public TCR beta signatures. Study-level findings and limits: CMV-specific HLA-C-restricted TCR beta clonotypes dominated the ex vivo response. The cumulative frequency of public TCR beta families distinguished individuals who carried CMV together with the relevant HLA.

The clonotype comes from a human donor in good health (CMV status not recorded). Some clones in this sample may be carry-over from other donors' samples. This chain uses TRBV19 with TRBJ2-4; the D gene could be TRBD1 or TRBD2 (5 bases each). Sequenced input: PBMCs. CDR3 residues: CASKLFGAAKNIQYF. The CDR3 DNA reads as TGTGCCAGCAAACTGTTCGGGGCGGCCAAAAACATTCAGTACTTC.